A single sample gave rise to the 15 T cell receptor beta chains below, sequenced in a study of T cell changes during pregnancy in multiple sclerosis. Method: immunoSEQ multiplex PCR; TCRdb's copy keeps in-frame clones and lacks some. The data show about 89,000 clones, roughly 93% seen once. Sequences were derived from peripheral blood, sampled in the third trimester of pregnancy. These receptors were taken from a female donor with multiple sclerosis, enrolled in a pregnancy study.

J is TRBJ1-5 and V is TRBV7-8, with TRBD1 matching 7 bases. Trimming at V came to 4 bases and at J to 0 bases, leaving 0 bases not matched to a gene. Looked up from germline, CDR1 is SGHVS and CDR2 is FQNEAQ. The CDR3 runs to 14 residues. CDR3 region: CASSWDSSNQPQHF. The CDR3 DNA is TGTGCCAGCAGCTGGGACAGTAGCAATCAGCCCCAGCATTTT.

This sequence joins TRBV5-4 and TRBJ1-1, with 7 bases aligning to TRBD1. CDR3 length equals 13 residues. V lost 7 bases and J lost 2; bases outside the gene matches: 5. Germline assignment: CDR1 SGHNT and CDR2 YYREEE (reference sequence). The CDR3 loop reads CASGGQVNTEAFF. The CDR3 DNA follows: TGTGCCAGCGGCGGACAGGTCAACACTGAAGCTTTCTTT.

This clone has only one observation. The chain couples TRBV9 to TRBJ2-1, with 14 positions matching TRBD2. The CDR3 runs to 15 residues. V shed 6 bases and J 3 bases; nucleotides not matched to a gene: 2. The germline V gene has CDR1 SGDLS and CDR2 YYNGEE. As DNA, the CDR3 is TGTGCCAGCACAGGGACTAGCGGGAGCTACAATGAGCAGTTCTTC. This gives the protein CASTGTSGSYNEQFF.

This chain joins TRBV13 and TRBJ2-7; 11 bases fit TRBD2. CDR3 length equals 16 residues. Per germline, CDR1 PRHDT and CDR2 FYEKMQ (reference sequence). With 2 bases clipped from V and 6 bases from J, the junction kept 9 bases outside the gene matches. The CDR3 nucleotides read TGTGCCAGCAGCTTAACCGCTAGCGGGAGGTTTCCCGAGCAGTACTTC. Protein: CASSLTASGRFPEQYF.

The chain combines TRBV13 with TRBJ2-5, with TRBD1 as a possible D gene (5 bases). The CDR3 length is 14 residues. Per germline, CDR1 PRHDT and CDR2 FYEKMQ (reference sequence). The V end lost 5 bases, the J end lost 5 bases, and 15 bases lay between the germline ends. In nucleotides, the CDR3 is TGTGCCAGCAGCGCCCAGGGATTGGGGGAGACCCAGTACTTC. Translated, it gives CASSAQGLGETQYF.

The chain joins TRBV27 to TRBJ2-1, with D possibly TRBD2 on 5 matching bases. Germline loops: CDR1 MNHEY, CDR2 SMNVEV (reference sequence). V lost 10 bases and J lost 0, with 10 bases in between. CDR3 size: 13 residues. The CDR3 nucleotides read TGTGCCATCCTAGAGGGCTCCTACAATGAGCAGTTCTTC. The encoded protein is CAILEGSYNEQFF.

This chain links TRBV4-1 with TRBJ2-1; unclear D gene. The germline gives CDR1 MGHRA, CDR2 YSYEKL. The CDR3 spans 15 residues. V was trimmed by 0 bases and J by 6 bases, leaving 12 bases between them. The CDR3 sequence: CASSQDGQVFNEQFF. CDR3 coding DNA: TGCGCCAGCAGCCAAGATGGGCAGGTCTTCAATGAGCAGTTCTTC.

The chain uses TRBV28 and TRBJ2-1; D perhaps matches TRBD2 (5 bases). Per the germline V gene, CDR1 is MDHEN and CDR2 is SYDVKM. The V end was cut by 1 base, the J end by 5 bases, with 9 bases between. CDR3 length: 14 amino acids. DNA for the CDR3: TGTGCCAGCAGTTTATCCGGGATGAACAATGAGCAGTTCTTC. This sequence encodes CASSLSGMNNEQFF.

CDR3 region: CASSQDLRLAGNTGELFF. The CDR3, as DNA: TGTGCCAGCAGCCAAGATCTTCGTCTAGCGGGGAACACCGGGGAGCTGTTTTTT. The chain employs TRBV14 and TRBJ2-2; 8 positions match TRBD2. With V trimmed by 0 bases and J by 1 base, 7 bases remained unmatched. Germline V gene sequence: CDR1 SGHDN, CDR2 FVKESK. The CDR3 contains 18 residues.

This rearrangement joins TRBV7-8 to TRBJ1-2; 8 nucleotides agree with TRBD1. CDR1 SGHVS and CDR2 FQNEAQ come from the germline V gene. This CDR3 spans 15 amino acids. V shed 4 bases, J shed 4 bases, and the junction held 8 bases outside the gene matches. For the CDR3, the DNA is TGTGCCAGCAGCTCCCAAACAGGGGGGGGCTATGGCTACACCTTC. Translating it yields CASSSQTGGGYGYTF.

V gene TRBV18 combines with J gene TRBJ1-1, with D possibly TRBD1 on 5 matching bases. There are 13 residues in the CDR3. The germline V and J ends were trimmed by 4 bases and 6 bases, with 12 bases remaining between them. Germline lookup yields CDR1 KGHSH and CDR2 LQKENI. The CDR3 protein is CASSRGVVPEAFF. Written as DNA, the CDR3 is TGTGCCAGCTCACGGGGGGTGGTCCCTGAAGCTTTCTTT.

The chain couples TRBV5-8 to TRBJ2-1; 8 bases map to TRBD1. V lost 5 bases to trimming and J lost 0 bases; unmatched junction nucleotides: 7. Germline values: CDR1 SGHTS, CDR2 YDEGEE. This CDR3 region has 16 residues. DNA for the CDR3: TGTGCCAGCAGAATGGGGACAGGCCTCTCCTACAATGAGCAGTTCTTC. Translated: CASRMGTGLSYNEQFF. Looking up the rest from reference TRBV5-8 and TRBJ2-1 gives the full variable domain: EAGVTQSPTHLIKTRGQQATLRCSPISGHTSVYWYQQALGLGLQFLLWYDEGEERNRGNFPPRFSGRQFPNYSSELNVNALELEDSALYLCASRMGTGLSYNEQFFGPGTRLTVL.

V gene TRBV4-1 combines with J gene TRBJ2-1, with D maybe TRBD2 (6 bases). With 1 base removed from V and 8 bases from J, the gap between germline ends came to 15 bases. The germline V gene has CDR1 MGHRA and CDR2 YSYEKL. The CDR3 loop spans 15 amino acids. CDR3 amino acids: CASSQGSLRGDEQFF. The DNA of the CDR3 is TGCGCCAGCAGCCAAGGAAGCCTTCGCGGGGATGAGCAGTTCTTC.

The V and J genes are TRBV19 and TRBJ1-1, with D uncertain. The V gene lost 5 bases and the J gene lost 0 bases, with 13 bases spanning the gap. This CDR3 spans 15 amino acids. CDR1 LNHDA and CDR2 SQIVND come from the germline V gene (reference sequence). As DNA, the CDR3 is TGTGCCAGTAGTTCCCAGACTACCATGAACACTGAAGCTTTCTTT. Encoded protein: CASSSQTTMNTEAFF.

The chain couples TRBV19 to TRBJ1-5, with D possibly TRBD1 on 5 matching bases. Germline CDR1 LNHDA, CDR2 SQIVND (reference sequence). The CDR3 totals 16 residues. V was trimmed by 5 bases and J by 3 bases, leaving 17 bases between them. The CDR3 DNA is TGTGCCAGTAGTCCGGGGCGGGGATCTCACAATCAGCCCCAGCATTTT. Protein: CASSPGRGSHNQPQHF.